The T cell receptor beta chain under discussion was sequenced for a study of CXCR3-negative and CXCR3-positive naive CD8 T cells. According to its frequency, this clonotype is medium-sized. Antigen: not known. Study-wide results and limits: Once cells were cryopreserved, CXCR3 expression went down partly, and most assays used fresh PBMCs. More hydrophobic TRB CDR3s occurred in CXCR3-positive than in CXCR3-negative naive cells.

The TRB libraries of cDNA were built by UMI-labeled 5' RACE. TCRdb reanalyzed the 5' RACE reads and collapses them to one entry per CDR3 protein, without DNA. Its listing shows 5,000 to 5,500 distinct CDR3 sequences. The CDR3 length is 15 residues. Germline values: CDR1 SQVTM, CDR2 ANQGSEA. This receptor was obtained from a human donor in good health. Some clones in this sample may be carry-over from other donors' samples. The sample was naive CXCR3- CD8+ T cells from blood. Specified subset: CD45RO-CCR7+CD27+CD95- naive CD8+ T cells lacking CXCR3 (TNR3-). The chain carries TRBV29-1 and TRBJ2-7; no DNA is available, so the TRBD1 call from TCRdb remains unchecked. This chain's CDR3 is CSAGGRDRGSYEQYF.